The 29 T cell receptor beta chains below come from one sample, sequenced in a study of blood T cell repertoires in COVID-19. Profiling relied on immunoSEQ multiplex PCR, and the TCRdb table lists in-frame clones only, not all of them. The table shows fewer than 70,000 clones, with roughly 85% occurring only once. Sequenced sample: peripheral blood. These receptors all stem from a man aged 50-60 years with acute or convalescent COVID-19.

For the CDR3, the DNA is TGTGCAAGTCGCTTAAAAGAGAACCATAGCAATCAGCCCCAGCATTTT. This sequence encodes CASRLKENHSNQPQHF. This chain connects TRBV12-2 to TRBJ1-5. TRBV12-2 is shown as a pseudogene. The CDR3 covers 16 residues.

The chain employs TRBV2 and TRBJ1-1; TRBD1 matches at 7 bases. Per the germline V gene, CDR1 is SNHLY and CDR2 is FYNNEI. This CDR3 contains 13 residues. V gave up 4 bases and J gave up 5 bases; unmatched junction bases: 4. The CDR3 DNA is TGTGCCAGCAGTGGACAGGGAGTGACTGAAGCTTTCTTT. It encodes CASSGQGVTEAFF.

With respect to this clone: Other DNA sequences within the sample encode an identical CDR3. This chain joins TRBV11-2 and TRBJ1-6, with 9 bases matching TRBD1. V lost 5 bases, J lost 7 bases, and 6 bases stayed unmatched. The CDR3 covers 15 residues. Germline CDR1 and CDR2: SGHAT and FQNNGV. CDR3: CASSPWDRANSPLHF. CDR3 bases: TGTGCCAGCAGCCCCTGGGACAGGGCGAATTCACCCCTCCACTTT.

There are a few counts of this clone. V is TRBV6-6 and J is TRBJ1-5; D gene ambiguous. The V gene lost 6 bases and the J gene lost 11 bases, with 14 bases spanning the gap. Germline lookup yields CDR1 MNHNY and CDR2 SVGAGI (reference sequence). The CDR3 extends over 12 amino acids. CDR3 DNA sequence: TGTGCCAGCAGCCCCTCGCGTGTGGCCCAGCATTTT. It codes for CASSPSRVAQHF.

The genes are TRBV29-1 and TRBJ1-3, with TRBD1 matching 8 bases. The CDR3 is made up of 15 amino acids. Germline CDR1 reads SQVTM; CDR2 reads ANQGSEA. Unmatched junction bases numbered 4, after V lost 3 bases and J lost 0 bases. The CDR3 here is CSVEPGTGSGNTIYF. The CDR3 nucleotides are TGCAGCGTTGAGCCCGGGACAGGCTCTGGAAACACCATATATTTT. The full variable domain, rest sourced from reference TRBV29-1 and TRBJ1-3, is SAVISQKPSRDICQRGTSLTIQCQVDSQVTMMFWYRQQPGQSLTLIATANQGSEATYESGFVIDKFPISRPNLTFSTLTVSNMSPEDSSIYLCSVEPGTGSGNTIYFGEGSWLTVV.

The V gene is TRBV5-6, the J gene TRBJ1-4, with TRBD1 identical over 7 bases. The CDR3 is 15 amino acids. The germline V gene has CDR1 SGHDT and CDR2 YYEEEE. J lost 5 bases, V lost 4 bases, and 8 bases had no gene match. CDR3 DNA sequence: TGTGCCAGCAGCCGCTGGGACAGAACAAATGAAAAACTGTTTTTT. It translates to CASSRWDRTNEKLFF.

The chain links TRBV5-1 to TRBJ1-2, with 7 bases aligning to TRBD1. The V and J ends lost 0 bases and 6 bases, in that order; junction bases with no gene match: 8. Germline lookup yields CDR1 SGHRS and CDR2 YFSETQ. CDR3 size: 15 residues. This CDR3 is CASSLGQGHGDGYTF. DNA for the CDR3: TGCGCCAGCAGCTTGGGACAGGGTCATGGGGATGGCTACACCTTC.

V usage is TRBV7-3 and J usage is TRBJ1-1, with 8 bases fitting TRBD1. This CDR3 comprises 13 residues. Germline-derived CDR1 and CDR2 are SGHTA and FQGTGA. The V gene end was trimmed by 5 bases and the J gene end by 8 bases; junction bases not matched to a gene: 7. CDR3 nucleotide sequence: TGTGCCAGCAGCCTCTCAGGGGGCGCCGAAGCTTTCTTT. It is translated as CASSLSGGAEAFF.

This clone was seen a few times. The gene calls are TRBV5-1 and TRBJ2-5; the D gene is possibly TRBD1 (6 bases). Germline CDR1 SGHRS, CDR2 YFSETQ. V dropped 0 bases and J dropped 7 bases, with 13 bases sitting between them. The CDR3 is 14 residues long. The CDR3 region is CASSLASGDGTQYF. The CDR3 nucleotides are TGCGCCAGCAGCTTGGCGTCAGGGGATGGGACCCAGTACTTC.

This clone was picked up a small number of times. The chain has TRBV7-3 and TRBJ2-3; 7 bases line up with TRBD2. Germline loops: CDR1 SGHTA, CDR2 FQGTGA. The trim removed 0 bases at V and 3 bases at J, leaving 6 bases unmatched. The CDR3 totals 16 residues. CDR3 sequence (DNA): TGTGCCAGCAGCTTAACGGCCGGGGGAGGGACAGATACGCAGTATTTT. This sequence encodes CASSLTAGGGTDTQYF. The full variable domain, completed using reference TRBV7-3 and TRBJ2-3, is GAGVSQTPSNKVTEKGKYVELRCDPISGHTALYWYRQSLGQGPEFLIYFQGTGAADDSGLPNDRFFAVRPEGSVSTLKIQRTERGDSAVYLCASSLTAGGGTDTQYFGPGTRLTVL.

The chain joins TRBV2 to TRBJ2-7, with D hard to call. The germline gives CDR1 SNHLY, CDR2 FYNNEI. The length of the CDR3 is 13 residues. The ends were cut back, 5 bases at V and 6 bases at J, with 14 bases in the middle. Here the CDR3 reads CASSLGLRGEQYF. CDR3 coding DNA: TGTGCCAGCAGTCTGGGTTTAAGAGGCGAGCAGTACTTC.

This clone was recorded once. The gene calls are TRBV30 and TRBJ2-5; D may be TRBD2 (7 bases). Germline-derived CDR1 and CDR2 are GTSNPN and SVGIG (reference sequence). The CDR3 runs 15 residues. With 0 bases removed from V and 4 bases from J, the gap between germline ends came to 15 bases. CDR3 bases: TGTGCCTGGAGTGTAATAGGGGGGGGTGGAGAGACCCAGTACTTC. Protein: CAWSVIGGGGETQYF.

The gene calls are TRBV18 and TRBJ2-1, with 8 nucleotides matching TRBD1. Germline V gene sequence: CDR1 KGHSH, CDR2 LQKENI. The V gene end was trimmed by 2 bases and the J gene end by 3 bases; junction bases not matched to a gene: 6. CDR3 length: 16 amino acids. In nucleotides, the CDR3 is TGTGCCAGCTCACCAACGGGACAGGCGATCTACAATGAGCAGTTCTTC. Protein product: CASSPTGQAIYNEQFF.

The chain carries TRBV10-2 and TRBJ2-5, with D unresolved. Trimming removed 3 bases at V and 2 bases at J, with 13 bases between. Germline V lookup: CDR1 WSHSY, CDR2 SAAADI. The CDR3 covers 15 residues. The CDR3 region has the DNA TGCGCCAGCAGTGAAAAGTTGGGCGCTCAAGAGACCCAGTACTTC. Protein sequence: CASSEKLGAQETQYF.

The chain employs TRBV4-2 and TRBJ2-5, with 12 bases fitting TRBD2. J lost 4 bases, V lost 4 bases, and 1 base had no gene match. This CDR3 contains 14 residues. Per the germline V gene, CDR1 is LGHNA and CDR2 is YNFKEQ. The CDR3 loop reads CASSPTSGGETQYF. As DNA, the CDR3 is TGTGCCAGCAGCCCGACTAGCGGGGGAGAGACCCAGTACTTC.

This clone turned up a few times. The rearrangement links TRBV7-2 to TRBJ2-3; 7 positions agree with TRBD2. CDR1 and CDR2 from the germline V gene are SGHTA and FQGNSA. The CDR3 is 15 residues long. V trimming: 6 bases; J trimming: 2 bases; junction bases outside the gene matches: 8. CDR3 DNA: TGTGCCAGCAGTCCGTGGGGGGGACTCACAGATACGCAGTATTTT. It encodes CASSPWGGLTDTQYF.

The chain employs TRBV21-1 and TRBJ1-4. TRBV21-1 is marked as a pseudogene. The CDR3 length is 13 residues. This CDR3 is CASNPGGGEKLFF. In DNA, the CDR3 is TGTGCCAGCAACCCGGGGGGGGGTGAAAAACTGTTTTTT.

The chain employs TRBV29-1 and TRBJ2-1, with 8 bases that match TRBD1. Trimming at V came to 8 bases and at J to 3 bases, leaving 9 bases not matched to a gene. Germline values: CDR1 SQVTM, CDR2 ANQGSEA. CDR3 length equals 14 residues. The CDR3 region has the DNA TGCAGCTCCAGCCGGGACAGGAACTACAATGAGCAGTTCTTC. This sequence encodes CSSSRDRNYNEQFF.

The chain links TRBV5-4 to TRBJ1-2; 7 nucleotides match TRBD1. Germline V gene sequence: CDR1 SGHNT, CDR2 YYREEE (reference sequence). This CDR3 contains 14 residues. The V and J ends lost 7 bases and 6 bases, in that order; junction bases with no gene match: 12. The CDR3 sequence: CASLRGQSFDGYTF. CDR3 coding DNA: TGTGCCAGCCTAAGGGGACAGTCATTCGATGGCTACACCTTC.

The chain carries TRBV6-5 and TRBJ1-2, with 11 positions matching TRBD1. This CDR3 comprises 13 residues. Germline CDR1 MNHEY, CDR2 SVGAGI. Trimming at V came to 6 bases and at J to 6 bases, leaving 3 bases not matched to a gene. The CDR3 sequence: CASSGTGGNGYTF. As DNA, the CDR3 is TGTGCCAGCAGCGGGACAGGGGGGAATGGCTACACCTTC.

This clone turned up a few times. V and J are TRBV24-1 and TRBJ2-1, with D unclear. Trimming removed 4 bases at V and 0 bases at J, with 6 bases between. Per the germline V gene, CDR1 is KGHDR and CDR2 is SFDVKD. This CDR3 comprises 14 residues. CDR3 sequence (DNA): TGTGCCACCAGTGAATCCTACTCCTACAATGAGCAGTTCTTC. Protein: CATSESYSYNEQFF.

The rearrangement links TRBV11-3 to TRBJ2-7; D perhaps matches TRBD2 (6 bases). The length of the CDR3 is 13 residues. Between the trimmed V and J ends, which lost 3 bases and 3 bases, there was a span of 9 bases. The germline CDR1 and CDR2 sequences are SGHNT and YENEEA. This CDR3 reads CASSLGGNYEQYF. The CDR3 DNA reads TGTGCCAGCAGCTTGGGGGGAAACTACGAGCAGTACTTC.

The V gene is TRBV6-5, the J gene TRBJ2-3; TRBD1 matches 7 bases. Germline loops: CDR1 MNHEY, CDR2 SVGAGI. CDR3 length equals 14 residues. The trim removed 6 bases at V and 1 base at J, leaving 4 bases unmatched. The CDR3 nucleotides read TGTGCCAGCAGCTACCAGGGGGGCACAGATACGCAGTATTTT. Encoded protein: CASSYQGGTDTQYF.

V usage is TRBV4-1 and J usage is TRBJ1-6, with 8 bases matching TRBD1. From germline, CDR1 is MGHRA and CDR2 YSYEKL. The V segment lost 4 bases and the J segment 7 bases; nucleotides outside the gene matches: 15. CDR3 length equals 18 residues. In DNA, the CDR3 is TGCGCCAGCAGCCGAGCCCTGACAGGGGAAACGGGGAATTCACCCCTCCACTTT. Protein product: CASSRALTGETGNSPLHF.

This sequence joins TRBV6-1 and TRBJ2-1; 7 bases agree with TRBD1. CDR3 length: 14 residues. V trimming: 3 bases; J trimming: 6 bases; junction bases outside the gene matches: 5. Germline loops: CDR1 MNHNS, CDR2 SASEGT. CDR3 nucleotide sequence: TGTGCCAGCAGTGACGGGACAGAATTCAATGAGCAGTTCTTC. It encodes CASSDGTEFNEQFF.

This rearrangement joins TRBV5-6 to TRBJ1-5; D gene unclear. The CDR3 consists of 13 residues. CDR1 SGHDT and CDR2 YYEEEE come from the germline V gene. The V end was cut by 0 bases, the J end by 4 bases, with 5 bases between. CDR3 nucleotide sequence: TGTGCCAGCAGCTTGGGTCAGAATCAGCCCCAGCATTTT. This codes for CASSLGQNQPQHF.

This chain joins TRBV6-5 and TRBJ2-2, with a tentative D call TRBD1 (6 bases). The V and J ends lost 7 bases and 4 bases respectively, with 13 bases between them. CDR3 length: 14 residues. Germline CDR1 and CDR2: MNHEY and SVGAGI. In DNA, the CDR3 is TGTGCCAGCACCCTAAGGACAGCCACCGGGGAGCTGTTTTTT. This encodes CASTLRTATGELFF.

CDR3 bases: TGTGCCAGCAGCTCGGGACTAGTCTGGGATTCAGATACGCAGTATTTT. Translated: CASSSGLVWDSDTQYF. The chain couples TRBV5-8 to TRBJ2-3; 8 bases align to TRBD2. CDR1 is SGHTS, CDR2 YDEGEE, per germline. This CDR3 is 16 amino acids long. Trimming removed 3 bases from V and 4 bases from J; junction bases left unmatched: 10.

J is TRBJ2-5 and V is TRBV7-6, with D perhaps matching TRBD2 (5 bases). Trimming stripped 3 bases from V and 7 bases from J, with 21 bases between. Germline CDR1 and CDR2: SGHVS and FNYEAQ. CDR3 size: 16 residues. The CDR3 spells CASSLAPPGPEGTQYF. The CDR3 nucleotides read TGTGCCAGCAGCTTGGCGCCCCCCGGGCCAGAGGGGACCCAGTACTTC.